These 17 T cell receptor beta chains came from one sample sequenced in a study of Ad26.COV2.S vaccination and SARS-CoV-2 variants. Method: immunoSEQ multiplex PCR; TCRdb's copy keeps in-frame clones and lacks some. The table records over 400,000 clones, around 91% of them present only once. Treatment meaning: roughly 20 received Ad26.COV2.S at low or high dose, single or two shots; 5 received placebo; per-sample allocation not given. Specimens were obtained on day 63 following the first vaccine or placebo injection. The source was peripheral blood, collected in a trial of Ad26.COV2.S vaccine versus placebo. The receptors shown here come from a person between 18 and 65 years old who received the Ad26.COV2.S COVID-19 vaccine or a placebo.

J is TRBJ2-2 and V is TRBV5-1, with 9 positions matching TRBD2. CDR3 length: 18 residues. The V and J ends lost 1 base and 0 bases, in that order; junction bases with no gene match: 7. CDR1 is SGHRS and CDR2 is YFSETQ in the germline V gene. This chain's CDR3 is CASSLKLAGISNTGELFF. The CDR3 region has the DNA TGCGCCAGCAGCTTGAAGCTAGCGGGGATCTCGAACACCGGGGAGCTGTTTTTT.

V is TRBV6-2 or TRBV6-3 and J is TRBJ2-1; 14 bases are shared with TRBD2. The trim removed 6 bases at V and 10 bases at J, leaving 8 bases unmatched. Germline lookup yields CDR1 MNHEY and CDR2 SVGEGT. The CDR3 is 15 amino acids. CDR3 in amino acids: CASSETSGRASEQFF. The CDR3 nucleotides read TGTGCCAGCAGCGAGACTAGCGGGAGGGCAAGCGAGCAGTTCTTC.

V is TRBV3-1 (or the pseudogene TRBV3-2) and J is TRBJ2-7; 8 bases agree with TRBD1. This CDR3 is 14 amino acids long. Germline V CDR1 and CDR2: LGHDT, YNNKEL (reference sequence). After removal of 4 bases from V and 6 bases from J, the junction contained 8 bases not matched to a gene. The CDR3 region is CASSPWDRPREQYF. In DNA, the CDR3 is TGTGCCAGCAGCCCTTGGGACAGGCCCCGCGAGCAGTACTTC.

The rearrangement uses TRBV27 and TRBJ2-1; 14 bases align to TRBD2. This CDR3 comprises 22 residues. Germline CDR1 and CDR2: MNHEY and SMNVEV (reference sequence). With 4 bases clipped from V and 0 bases from J, the junction kept 17 bases outside the gene matches. CDR3 sequence (DNA): TGTGCCAGCAGTTCCGGGACTAGCGGGAGACGGGGCATGAAGGGCTCCTACAATGAGCAGTTCTTC. It translates to CASSSGTSGRRGMKGSYNEQFF.

This clone is a singleton in its sample. The CDR3 sequence is CASSQDRGAYEQYF. The DNA of the CDR3 is TGTGCCAGCAGCCAAGATAGGGGAGCTTACGAGCAGTACTTC. This chain links TRBV3-1 (or the pseudogene TRBV3-2) with TRBJ2-7, with D perhaps given as TRBD1 or TRBD2 (5 bases each). Trimming stripped 0 bases from V and 4 bases from J, with 10 bases between. CDR3 length: 14 amino acids. The V gene's germline CDR1 is LGHDT and CDR2 YNNKEL (reference sequence).

V is TRBV4-3 and J is TRBJ2-7; 7 bases agree with TRBD1. V lost 1 base, J lost 5 bases, and 8 bases stayed unmatched. The V gene's germline CDR1 is LGHNA and CDR2 YSLEER. The CDR3 runs to 15 residues. CDR3 in amino acids: CASSQGNRGVDEQYF. In DNA form, the CDR3 reads TGCGCCAGCAGCCAAGGAAACAGGGGCGTGGACGAGCAGTACTTC.

The chain recombines TRBV4-2 with TRBJ2-7, with D hard to call. The CDR3 contains 12 residues. Germline V gene data show CDR1 as LGHNA and CDR2 as YNFKEQ. The V gene lost 0 bases and the J gene lost 5 bases, with 5 bases spanning the gap. CDR3 DNA sequence: TGTGCCAGCAGCCAAGATTTGCACGAGCAGTACTTC. Translated, it gives CASSQDLHEQYF.

This clone has only one observation. The rearrangement uses TRBV4-2 and TRBJ1-3; 8 bases are shared with TRBD1. With 1 base clipped from V and 1 base from J, the junction kept 3 bases outside the gene matches. The CDR3 runs to 16 residues. The V gene's germline CDR1 is LGHNA and CDR2 YNFKEQ. CDR3 protein: CASSQGRDRSGNTIYF. The CDR3 bases are TGTGCCAGCAGCCAAGGGCGGGACAGGTCTGGAAACACCATATATTTT.

This chain uses TRBV13 with TRBJ1-1; 10 bases are shared with TRBD1. The V and J ends lost 3 bases and 0 bases, in that order; junction bases with no gene match: 4. The CDR3 consists of 16 residues. Germline V gene data show CDR1 as PRHDT and CDR2 as FYEKMQ (reference sequence). The CDR3 region is CASSLGTGVMNTEAFF. CDR3 sequence (DNA): TGTGCCAGCAGCTTGGGGACAGGGGTTATGAACACTGAAGCTTTCTTT.

The rearrangement links TRBV2 to TRBJ2-3; tentatively, D is TRBD2 (7 bases). CDR1 is SNHLY, CDR2 FYNNEI, per germline. The CDR3 runs to 16 residues. The V and J ends lost 3 bases and 3 bases respectively, with 16 bases between them. CDR3 nucleotide sequence: TGTGCCAGCAGTGAGTCTACAGGGAGGGGGACAGATACGCAGTATTTT. The encoded protein is CASSESTGRGTDTQYF.

This clone was recorded once. The CDR3 DNA sequence: TGTGCCATCAGTGGGACCGGGAGTTTACCTTTCTTT. It translates to CAISGTGSLPFF. The chain links TRBV10-3 to TRBJ1-1; D ambiguous. The CDR3 extends over 12 amino acids. Germline-derived CDR1 and CDR2 are ENHRY and SYGVKD. V was cut by 4 bases and J by 12 bases, with 15 bases left in between.

The genes are TRBV7-2 and TRBJ2-4; D perhaps matches TRBD2 (6 bases). The CDR3 consists of 17 residues. The germline gives CDR1 SGHTA, CDR2 FQGNSA. Trimming removed 2 bases at V and 3 bases at J, with 17 bases between. CDR3 nucleotide sequence: TGTGCCAGCAGCTTAAATCTTGGGCGGGACGGCAAAAACATTCAGTACTTC. Amino acid sequence: CASSLNLGRDGKNIQYF. The full variable domain, rest sourced from reference TRBV7-2 and TRBJ2-4, is GAGVSQSPSNKVTEKGKDVELRCDPISGHTALYWYRQSLGQGLEFLIYFQGNSAPDKSGLPSDRFSAERTGGSVSTLTIQRTQQEDSAVYLCASSLNLGRDGKNIQYFGAGTRLSVL.

This clone was observed once. This rearrangement joins TRBV6-5 to TRBJ1-5, with D perhaps TRBD1 (5 bases). Trimming left V 4 bases short and J 1 base short, with 8 bases between. Per the germline V gene, CDR1 is MNHEY and CDR2 is SVGAGI. The CDR3 covers 14 residues. The CDR3 DNA follows: TGTGCCAGCAGTTGGGGCAGAAGCAATCAGCCCCAGCATTTT. Protein sequence: CASSWGRSNQPQHF.

The chain employs TRBV24-1 and TRBJ2-7; 8 bases map to TRBD1. The CDR3 covers 16 residues. The V and J ends lost 4 bases and 3 bases, in that order; junction bases with no gene match: 10. From germline, CDR1 is KGHDR and CDR2 SFDVKD. CDR3 amino acids: CATSDSPDRANYEQYF. The CDR3 DNA reads as TGTGCCACCAGTGACTCTCCGGACAGGGCCAACTACGAGCAGTACTTC.

The rearrangement links TRBV28 to TRBJ2-7; D unresolved. V dropped 1 base and J dropped 4 bases, with 11 bases sitting between them. The CDR3 covers 14 residues. The germline V gene has CDR1 MDHEN and CDR2 SYDVKM. CDR3 in amino acids: CASSLSRFGYEQYF. CDR3 nucleotide sequence: TGTGCCAGCAGTTTATCCAGGTTCGGATACGAGCAGTACTTC.

The rearrangement links TRBV18 to TRBJ2-7, with 9 bases identical to TRBD1. Germline CDR1 and CDR2: KGHSH and LQKENI. The CDR3 totals 15 residues. The J segment lost 2 bases and the V segment lost 4 bases, leaving 6 bases of the junction unmatched. The CDR3 is CASSRDRAITYEQYF. CDR3 in DNA: TGTGCCAGCTCACGGGACAGGGCGATAACCTACGAGCAGTACTTC.

The chain has TRBV7-2 and TRBJ1-6; no firm D call. CDR3 length equals 16 residues. Germline V gene lookup returns CDR1 SGHTA and CDR2 FQGNSA. V was shortened by 0 bases and J by 3 bases, with 9 bases between the two germline ends. The CDR3 region is CASSLASAGYNSPLHF. The CDR3 DNA sequence: TGTGCCAGCAGCTTAGCTTCAGCAGGCTATAATTCACCCCTCCACTTT.